Below are 32 T cell receptor beta chains sequenced from a single sample in a study of CD8 T cells in cerebrospinal fluid in Alzheimer's disease. TCRdb reprocessed the 10x single-cell sequencing reads, with one entry per CDR3 protein and no DNA. Its table records 850 to 1,200 distinct CDR3 sequences. Sequenced input: cerebrospinal fluid. The receptor source for this set is a human donor in good health.

This clonotype is medium-sized (0.01 to 0.1%) by frequency. This chain connects TRBV7-9 to TRBJ2-3; TCRdb picks TRBD1, but there is no DNA to check that call. The CDR3 sequence is 15 residues long. Germline CDR1 is SEHNR and CDR2 is FQNEAQ (reference sequence). This CDR3 is CASSRQGARGDTQYF.

This chain connects TRBV19 to TRBJ1-5; TCRdb names TRBD1, which stays unverified in the absence of DNA. The CDR3 has 15 residues. Germline V gene lookup returns CDR1 LNHDA and CDR2 SQIVND (reference sequence). This CDR3 is CASSIGWDSNQPQHF.

By frequency, this clonotype is medium-sized. The chain is built from TRBV18 and TRBJ2-7. Germline CDR1 KGHSH, CDR2 LQKENI. CDR3 length: 14 amino acids. This chain's CDR3 is CASSLDTSSYEQYF.

By frequency, this clonotype registers medium-sized. V gene TRBV28 combines with J gene TRBJ1-2; TCRdb selects TRBD1, and the lack of DNA leaves this call unchecked. From germline, CDR1 is MDHEN and CDR2 SYDVKM. CDR3 length equals 12 residues. CDR3 amino acids: CASTGPNYGYTF.

By frequency, this clonotype is medium-sized (0.01 to 0.1%). The gene calls are TRBV7-9 and TRBJ1-4; the TRBD1 assignment by TCRdb is unverifiable without DNA. The length of the CDR3 is 16 residues. Looked up from germline, CDR1 is SEHNR and CDR2 is FQNEAQ (reference sequence). CDR3 in amino acids: CASSAAGTGRNEKLFF.

This clonotype registers medium-sized by frequency. V is TRBV13 and J is TRBJ1-1. Looked up from germline, CDR1 is PRHDT and CDR2 is FYEKMQ (reference sequence). The CDR3 is made up of 15 amino acids. The CDR3 is CASSSDTVLNTEAFF.

In terms of frequency, this clonotype is medium-sized (0.01 to 0.1%). This CDR3 reads CASSISGTEYNEQFF. This rearrangement joins TRBV9 to TRBJ2-1; the D call from TCRdb, TRBD2, cannot be confirmed without DNA. The CDR3 totals 15 residues. CDR1 is SGDLS and CDR2 is YYNGEE in the germline V gene.

Its frequency marks this clonotype as medium-sized. The genes are TRBV4-2 and TRBJ1-5; the D call of TRBD1 rests on TCRdb alone, since no DNA is present to check it. Germline values: CDR1 LGHNA, CDR2 YNFKEQ. This CDR3 contains 16 residues. CDR3 loop: CASSQEGGSGNQPQHF.

This clonotype counts as medium-sized by frequency. This sequence joins TRBV6-5 and TRBJ2-2; TCRdb's assignment of TRBD2 cannot be checked, as there is no DNA. The CDR3 consists of 16 residues. The germline V gene encodes CDR1 MNHEY and CDR2 SVGAGI. CDR3 region: CASGRRNFQSAGELFF.

The chain employs TRBV6-5 and TRBJ2-7; there is no DNA to check the TCRdb D call of TRBD1. CDR1 and CDR2 (germline): MNHEY, SVGAGI. The CDR3 contains 13 residues. Here the CDR3 reads CASRQGQTHEQYF.

In terms of frequency, this clonotype is large. This chain links TRBV20-1 with TRBJ2-7; TCRdb reports TRBD1, a call that lacks DNA to check it against. Germline V CDR1 and CDR2: DFQATT, SNEGSKA (reference sequence). The CDR3 consists of 12 residues. The CDR3 spells CSASDRVREQYF.

By frequency, this clonotype registers medium-sized. The V and J genes are TRBV14 and TRBJ2-2. This CDR3 is 16 amino acids long. In germline, CDR1 is SGHDN, CDR2 FVKESK. The CDR3 loop reads CASSQWFKARAGELFF.

This clonotype is classed as large by frequency. This chain links TRBV28 with TRBJ1-1. The CDR3 length is 12 residues. Per the germline V gene, CDR1 is MDHEN and CDR2 is SYDVKM. The CDR3 sequence is CASSLVNTEAFF.

This clonotype is identified as medium-sized (0.01 to 0.1%) from frequency. The chain's CDR3 is CASSFTGNTEAFF. J is TRBJ1-1 and V is TRBV27; without DNA, the TCRdb call of TRBD1 cannot be checked. The CDR3 is 13 amino acids. Germline V gene data show CDR1 as MNHEY and CDR2 as SMNVEV (reference sequence).

Considering frequency, this clonotype is medium-sized. V is TRBV7-2 and J is TRBJ2-5. Germline CDR1 SGHTA, CDR2 FQGNSA. There are 14 residues in the CDR3. The CDR3 sequence is CASSTQRSGETQYF.

This clonotype is labeled medium-sized (0.01 to 0.1%) based on frequency. J is TRBJ2-5 and V is TRBV6-5; TCRdb proposes TRBD1, but this gene call is untestable without DNA. Per germline, CDR1 MNHEY and CDR2 SVGAGI. The CDR3 has 15 residues. The chain's CDR3 is CASSYMSGGRETQYF.

Judged by frequency, this clonotype is medium-sized. The chain couples TRBV2 to TRBJ2-1; the D call from TCRdb, TRBD1, cannot be confirmed without DNA. The CDR3 is made up of 14 amino acids. The germline CDR1 and CDR2 sequences are SNHLY and FYNNEI. CDR3 amino acids: CAGSGTPSYNEQFF.

This clonotype is labeled medium-sized based on frequency. V gene TRBV6-1 combines with J gene TRBJ2-7; without DNA, the TCRdb call of TRBD1 cannot be checked. Looked up from germline, CDR1 is MNHNS and CDR2 is SASEGT. CDR3 size: 14 residues. CDR3 loop: CASTRQGSSYEQYF.

Frequency places this clonotype as large. The chain combines TRBV5-1 with TRBJ2-6. The germline gives CDR1 SGHRS, CDR2 YFSETQ. The CDR3 has 14 residues. The chain's CDR3 is CASKTNSGANVLTF.

Considering frequency, this clonotype is medium-sized (0.01 to 0.1%). The chain carries TRBV9 and TRBJ1-2; TCRdb proposes TRBD1, but this gene call is untestable without DNA. Per the germline V gene, CDR1 is SGDLS and CDR2 is YYNGEE. The CDR3 spans 15 residues. This chain's CDR3 is CASSPHGGQLYGYTF.

By frequency, this clonotype is large. V usage is TRBV7-9 and J usage is TRBJ2-7. Germline V lookup: CDR1 SEHNR, CDR2 FQNEAQ (reference sequence). This CDR3 comprises 14 residues. The CDR3 here is CASSFNQGPYEQYF.

This clonotype is deemed medium-sized (0.01 to 0.1%) by its frequency. The chain combines TRBV24-1 with TRBJ1-2; TCRdb proposes TRBD1, but this gene call is untestable without DNA. Germline V CDR1 and CDR2: KGHDR, SFDVKD. CDR3 length: 14 amino acids. CDR3 amino acids: CATSDLGGHGGYTF.

This clonotype is identified as large from frequency. V gene TRBV2 combines with J gene TRBJ2-1; TCRdb's assignment of TRBD2 cannot be checked, as there is no DNA. The germline V gene encodes CDR1 SNHLY and CDR2 FYNNEI. The CDR3 length is 14 residues. CDR3 residues: CASSGLAGGREQFF.

Frequency places this clonotype as medium-sized (0.01 to 0.1%). This chain connects TRBV7-8 to TRBJ1-1. CDR1 and CDR2 from the germline V gene are SGHVS and FQNEAQ. This CDR3 spans 13 amino acids. The CDR3 spells CASSLVVNTEAFF.

This clonotype is large by frequency. This rearrangement joins TRBV7-9 to TRBJ1-5. Germline values: CDR1 SEHNR, CDR2 FQNEAQ (reference sequence). The CDR3 has 12 amino acids. The CDR3 region is CASSLGTQPQHF.

This clonotype is classed as large by frequency. This sequence joins TRBV9 and TRBJ1-1. Germline V gene lookup returns CDR1 SGDLS and CDR2 YYNGEE. This CDR3 is 12 amino acids long. The CDR3 spells CASSVESGEAFF.

This clonotype registers large (0.1 to 1%) by frequency. The chain has TRBV28 and TRBJ1-5; lacking DNA, the TRBD1 call made by TCRdb goes unchecked. The CDR3 runs 15 residues. Looked up from germline, CDR1 is MDHEN and CDR2 is SYDVKM. The CDR3 here is CASSLGEGGLWPQHF.

Measured by frequency, this clonotype is medium-sized. This chain uses TRBV2 with TRBJ2-7; TCRdb outputs TRBD2, but without DNA this stays unchecked. Germline CDR1 and CDR2: SNHLY and FYNNEI. CDR3 size: 15 residues. The CDR3 loop is CASSEVGTSGHEQYF.

V and J are TRBV30 and TRBJ1-4; TCRdb gives TRBD1 as the D gene, but with no DNA this cannot be confirmed. CDR1 and CDR2 (germline): GTSNPN, SVGIG (reference sequence). This CDR3 region has 15 residues. The CDR3 protein is CAWSTRTGTNEKLFF.

Considering frequency, this clonotype is large. The rearrangement joins TRBV6-5 to TRBJ1-2. CDR3 size: 14 residues. The germline CDR1 and CDR2 sequences are MNHEY and SVGAGI. CDR3 protein: CASSYLGPNYGYTF.

In terms of frequency, this clonotype is medium-sized. The V call is TRBV3-1, the J call TRBJ2-2. From germline, CDR1 is LGHDT and CDR2 YNNKEL (reference sequence). The CDR3 is 14 residues long. CDR3 amino acids: CASSQAENTGELFF. Using reference TRBV3-1 and TRBJ2-2 for the parts outside the CDR3, the full variable domain is DTAVSQTPKYLVTQMGNDKSIKCEQNLGHDTMYWYKQDSKKFLKIMFSYNNKELIINETVPNRFSPKSPDKAHLNLHINSLELGDSAVYFCASSQAENTGELFFGEGSRLTVL.

This clonotype counts as medium-sized by frequency. The chain links TRBV7-9 to TRBJ2-3; TCRdb names TRBD1, which stays unverified in the absence of DNA. This CDR3 contains 14 residues. Germline V lookup: CDR1 SEHNR, CDR2 FQNEAQ (reference sequence). The CDR3 spells CASRTGTGTDTQYF.